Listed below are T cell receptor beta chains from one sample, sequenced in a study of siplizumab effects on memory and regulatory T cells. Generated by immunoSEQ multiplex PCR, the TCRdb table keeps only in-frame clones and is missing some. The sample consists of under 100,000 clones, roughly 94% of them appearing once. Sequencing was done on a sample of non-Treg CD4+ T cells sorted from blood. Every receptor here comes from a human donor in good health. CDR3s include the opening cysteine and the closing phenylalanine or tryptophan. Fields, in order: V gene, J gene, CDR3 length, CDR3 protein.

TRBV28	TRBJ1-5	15	CASRVWEGLNQPQHF
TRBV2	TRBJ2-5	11	CASSDRVSQYF
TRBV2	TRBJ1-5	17	CASSEWGGMRSNQPQHF
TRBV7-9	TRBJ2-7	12	CASSSRGQIEYF
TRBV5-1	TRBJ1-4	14	CASSLVSTNEKLFF
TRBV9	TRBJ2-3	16	CASSAGLAGSTDTQYF
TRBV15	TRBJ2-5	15	CATSAKGQIQETQYF
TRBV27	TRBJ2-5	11	CASGREETQYF
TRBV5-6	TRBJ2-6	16	CASSIVTGAGANVLTF
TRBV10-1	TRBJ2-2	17	CASSERLAGGEHRELFF
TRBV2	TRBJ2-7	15	CASSRRGTGVQEQYF